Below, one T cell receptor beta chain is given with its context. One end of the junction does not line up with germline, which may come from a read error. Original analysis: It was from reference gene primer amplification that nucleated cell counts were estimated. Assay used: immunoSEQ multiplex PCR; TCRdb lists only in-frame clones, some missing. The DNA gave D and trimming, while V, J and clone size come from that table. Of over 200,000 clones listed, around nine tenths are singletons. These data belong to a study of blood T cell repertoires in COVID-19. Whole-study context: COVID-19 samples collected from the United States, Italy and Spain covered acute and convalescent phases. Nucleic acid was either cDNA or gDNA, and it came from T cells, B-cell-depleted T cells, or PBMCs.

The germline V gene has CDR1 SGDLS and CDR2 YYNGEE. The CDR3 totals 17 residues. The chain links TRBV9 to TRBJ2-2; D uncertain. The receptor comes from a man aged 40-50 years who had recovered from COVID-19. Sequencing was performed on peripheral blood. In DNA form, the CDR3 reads TGTGCCAGCAGGGTAGACGTCGGTGCCGCGAACACCGGGGAGCTGTTTTTT. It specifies CASRVDVGAANTGELFF.